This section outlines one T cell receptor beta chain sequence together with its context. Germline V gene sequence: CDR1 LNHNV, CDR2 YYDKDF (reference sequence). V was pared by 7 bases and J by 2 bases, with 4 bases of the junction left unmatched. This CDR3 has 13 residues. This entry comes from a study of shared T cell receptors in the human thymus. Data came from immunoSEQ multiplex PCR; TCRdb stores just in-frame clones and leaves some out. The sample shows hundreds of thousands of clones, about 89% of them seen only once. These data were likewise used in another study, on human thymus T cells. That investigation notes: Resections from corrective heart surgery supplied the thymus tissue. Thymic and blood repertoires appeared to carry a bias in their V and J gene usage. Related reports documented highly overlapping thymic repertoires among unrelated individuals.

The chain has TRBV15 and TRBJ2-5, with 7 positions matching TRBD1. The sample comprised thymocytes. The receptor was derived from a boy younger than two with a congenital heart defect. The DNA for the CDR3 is TGTGCCACCAATCCGACAGGGCAAGAGACCCAGTACTTC. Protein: CATNPTGQETQYF.